Listed below are T cell receptor beta chains from one sample, sequenced in a study of T cells in Graves' hyperthyroidism and ophthalmopathy. TCRdb passed the multiplex PCR reads through MiXCR, listing each CDR3 protein once. The profile covers hundreds of thousands of distinct CDR3 sequences, with approximately 40% appearing a single time and approximately 8.7% taken by the ten largest. What was sequenced was blood. These receptors all stem from a young man with Graves' hyperthyroidism. CDR3s include the opening cysteine and the closing phenylalanine or tryptophan. Each record gives: V gene, J gene, D gene, clone size, CDR3 DNA, CDR3 protein. The D gene is left open where the match is weak. The size entry is marked missing in some rows and otherwise reads once, few, many or a size class.

V gene: TRBV29-1; J gene: TRBJ2-7; D gene: TRBD1; clone size: many; CDR3 DNA: TGCAGCGTTGATTTGGACAGGGACAACGAGCAGTACTTC; CDR3 protein: CSVDLDRDNEQYF
V gene: TRBV19; J gene: TRBJ2-2; D gene: .; clone size: many; CDR3 DNA: TGTGCCAGTAGTATAGGATTGGCCGGGGAGCTGTTTTTT; CDR3 protein: CASSIGLAGELFF
V gene: TRBV5-1; J gene: TRBJ1-6; D gene: TRBD1; clone size: many; CDR3 DNA: TGCGCCAGCGATATCGGGACAGCGAATTCACCCCTCCACTTT; CDR3 protein: CASDIGTANSPLHF
V gene: TRBV28; J gene: TRBJ2-7; D gene: .; clone size: once; CDR3 DNA: TGTGCCAGCAGTTTATCCGGGGTAGGCTACGAGCAGTACTTC; CDR3 protein: CASSLSGVGYEQYF
V gene: TRBV29-1; J gene: TRBJ2-5; D gene: TRBD2; clone size: many; CDR3 DNA: TGCAGCGTTGCAGAGGGAGGGGAGACCCAGTACTTC; CDR3 protein: CSVAEGGETQYF
V gene: TRBV29-1; J gene: TRBJ2-7; D gene: TRBD2; clone size: .; CDR3 DNA: TGCAGCGTTGAAGATACCGGGAGGACCCTGGGGAGGGAGCAGTACTTC; CDR3 protein: CSVEDTGRTLGREQYF
V gene: TRBV2; J gene: TRBJ2-7; D gene: .; clone size: many; CDR3 DNA: TGTGCCAGTCGACCGACCTCCTACGAGCAGTACTTC; CDR3 protein: CASRPTSYEQYF
V gene: TRBV9; J gene: TRBJ2-7; D gene: .; clone size: .; CDR3 DNA: TGTGCCAGCAGCCCAGGATGGGGCTCCTACGAGCAGTACTTC; CDR3 protein: CASSPGWGSYEQYF
V gene: TRBV11-3; J gene: TRBJ2-7; D gene: .; clone size: .; CDR3 DNA: TGTGCCAGCAGCTTAGGTCGGGACCAAAGCTCCTACGAGCAGTACTTC; CDR3 protein: CASSLGRDQSSYEQYF
V gene: TRBV7-9; J gene: TRBJ2-7; D gene: .; clone size: once; CDR3 DNA: TGTGCCAGCACCAACTTTGGGACATCCTACGAGCAGTACTTC; CDR3 protein: CASTNFGTSYEQYF